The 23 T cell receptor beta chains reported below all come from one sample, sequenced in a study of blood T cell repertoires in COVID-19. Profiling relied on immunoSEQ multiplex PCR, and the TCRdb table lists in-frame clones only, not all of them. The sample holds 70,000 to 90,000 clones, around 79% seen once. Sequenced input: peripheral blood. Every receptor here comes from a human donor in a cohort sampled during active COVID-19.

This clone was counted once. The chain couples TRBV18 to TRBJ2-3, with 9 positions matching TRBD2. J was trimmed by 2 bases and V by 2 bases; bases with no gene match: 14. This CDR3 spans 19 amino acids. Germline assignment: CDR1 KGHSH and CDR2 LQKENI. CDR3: CASSPVRLAGWENTDTQYF. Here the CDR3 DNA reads TGTGCCAGCTCACCAGTTCGGCTAGCGGGATGGGAGAACACAGATACGCAGTATTTT.

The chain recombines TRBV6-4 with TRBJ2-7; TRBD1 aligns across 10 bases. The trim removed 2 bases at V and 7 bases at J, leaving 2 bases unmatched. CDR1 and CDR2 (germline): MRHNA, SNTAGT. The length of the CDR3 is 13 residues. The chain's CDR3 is CASSDGDRGEQYF. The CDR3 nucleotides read TGTGCCAGCAGTGACGGGGACAGGGGTGAGCAGTACTTC.

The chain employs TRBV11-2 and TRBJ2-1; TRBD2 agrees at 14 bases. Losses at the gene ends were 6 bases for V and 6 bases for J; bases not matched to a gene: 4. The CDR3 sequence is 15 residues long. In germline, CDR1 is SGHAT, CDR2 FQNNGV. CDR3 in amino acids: CASRTTSGRGNEQFF. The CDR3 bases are TGTGCCAGCAGAACGACTAGCGGGAGGGGCAATGAGCAGTTCTTC.

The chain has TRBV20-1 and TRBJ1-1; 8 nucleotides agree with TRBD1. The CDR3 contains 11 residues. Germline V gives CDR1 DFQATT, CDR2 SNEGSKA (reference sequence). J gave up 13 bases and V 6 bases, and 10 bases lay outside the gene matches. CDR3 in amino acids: CSAEVTGDGFF. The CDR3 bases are TGCAGTGCCGAAGTGACAGGGGACGGTTTCTTT.

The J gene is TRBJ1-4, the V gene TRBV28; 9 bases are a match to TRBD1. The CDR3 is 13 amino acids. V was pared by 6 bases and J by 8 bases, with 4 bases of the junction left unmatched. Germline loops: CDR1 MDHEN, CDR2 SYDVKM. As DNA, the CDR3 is TGTGCCAGCAGCCACAGGGGGCGCGAAAAACTGTTTTTT. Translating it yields CASSHRGREKLFF.

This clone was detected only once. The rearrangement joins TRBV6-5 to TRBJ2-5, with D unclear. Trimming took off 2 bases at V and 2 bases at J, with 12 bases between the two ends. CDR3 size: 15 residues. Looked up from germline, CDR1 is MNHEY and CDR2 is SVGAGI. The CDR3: CASSYTGGAQETQYF. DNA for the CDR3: TGTGCCAGCAGTTACACCGGCGGCGCTCAAGAGACCCAGTACTTC.

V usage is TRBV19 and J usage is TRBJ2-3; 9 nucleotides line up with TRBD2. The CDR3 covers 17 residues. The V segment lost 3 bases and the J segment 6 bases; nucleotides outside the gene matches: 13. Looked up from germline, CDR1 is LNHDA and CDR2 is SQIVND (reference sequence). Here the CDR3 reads CASSINPAGGHGDTQYF. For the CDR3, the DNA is TGTGCCAGTAGTATTAACCCAGCGGGAGGCCACGGGGATACGCAGTATTTT.

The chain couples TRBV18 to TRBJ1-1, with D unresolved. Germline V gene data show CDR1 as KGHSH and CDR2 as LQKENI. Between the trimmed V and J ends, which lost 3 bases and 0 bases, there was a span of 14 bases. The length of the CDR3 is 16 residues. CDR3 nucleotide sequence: TGTGCCAGCTCACCGGATAGGCAGACAATGAACACTGAAGCTTTCTTT. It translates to CASSPDRQTMNTEAFF.

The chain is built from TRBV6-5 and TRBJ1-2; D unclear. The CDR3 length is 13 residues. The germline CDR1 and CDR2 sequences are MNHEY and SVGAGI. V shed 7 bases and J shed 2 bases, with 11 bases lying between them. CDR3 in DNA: TGTGCCAGCATGACTTCAGAAAACTATGGCTACACCTTC. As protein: CASMTSENYGYTF.

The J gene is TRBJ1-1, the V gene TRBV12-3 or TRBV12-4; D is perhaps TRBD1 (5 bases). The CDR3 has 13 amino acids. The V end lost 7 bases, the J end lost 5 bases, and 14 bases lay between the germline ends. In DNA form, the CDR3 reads TGTGCCAGCACCGTCACAGGAGGGACTGAAGCTTTCTTT. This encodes CASTVTGGTEAFF.

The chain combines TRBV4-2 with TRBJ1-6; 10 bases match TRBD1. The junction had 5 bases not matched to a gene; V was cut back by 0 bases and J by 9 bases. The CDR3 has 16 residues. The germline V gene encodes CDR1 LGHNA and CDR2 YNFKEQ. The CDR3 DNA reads TGTGCCAGCAGCCAAGAATTGGGGACAGGGGCTTCACCCCTCCACTTT. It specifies CASSQELGTGASPLHF.

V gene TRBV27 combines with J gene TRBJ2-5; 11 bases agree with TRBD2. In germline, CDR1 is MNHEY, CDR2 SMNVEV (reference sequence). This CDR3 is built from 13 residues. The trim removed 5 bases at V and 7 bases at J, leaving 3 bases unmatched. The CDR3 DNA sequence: TGTGCCAGCAGTGCTAGCGGGAGGTCGACCCAGTACTTC. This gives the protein CASSASGRSTQYF.

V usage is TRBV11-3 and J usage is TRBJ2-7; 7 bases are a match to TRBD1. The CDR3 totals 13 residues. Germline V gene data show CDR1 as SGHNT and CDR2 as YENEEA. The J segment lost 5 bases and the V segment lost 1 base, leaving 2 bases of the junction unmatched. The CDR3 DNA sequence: TGTGCCAGCAGCTTAGGAGGGGGCCACGAGCAGTACTTC. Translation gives CASSLGGGHEQYF.

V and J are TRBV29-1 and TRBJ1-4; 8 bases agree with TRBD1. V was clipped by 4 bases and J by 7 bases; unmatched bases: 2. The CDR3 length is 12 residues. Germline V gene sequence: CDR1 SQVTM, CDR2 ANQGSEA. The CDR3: CSVGQGPEKLFF. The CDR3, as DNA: TGCAGCGTTGGACAGGGGCCTGAAAAACTGTTTTTT. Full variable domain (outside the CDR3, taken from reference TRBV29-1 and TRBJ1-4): SAVISQKPSRDICQRGTSLTIQCQVDSQVTMMFWYRQQPGQSLTLIATANQGSEATYESGFVIDKFPISRPNLTFSTLTVSNMSPEDSSIYLCSVGQGPEKLFFGSGTQLSVL.

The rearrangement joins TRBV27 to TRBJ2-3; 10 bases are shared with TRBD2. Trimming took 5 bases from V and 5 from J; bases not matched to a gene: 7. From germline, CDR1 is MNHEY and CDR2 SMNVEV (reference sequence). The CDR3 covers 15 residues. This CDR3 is CASSPPASGGDTQYF. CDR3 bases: TGTGCCAGCAGTCCCCCGGCTAGCGGGGGAGATACGCAGTATTTT.

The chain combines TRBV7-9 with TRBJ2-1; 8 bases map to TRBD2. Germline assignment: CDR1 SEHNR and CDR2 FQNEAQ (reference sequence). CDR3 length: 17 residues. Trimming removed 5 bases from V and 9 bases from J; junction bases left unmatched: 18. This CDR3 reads CASSPPRREGLAREQFF. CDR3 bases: TGTGCCAGCAGCCCTCCCAGACGGGAGGGCCTGGCGCGTGAGCAGTTCTTC. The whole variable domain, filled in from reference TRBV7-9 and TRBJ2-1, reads DTGVSQNPRHKITKRGQNVTFRCDPISEHNRLYWYRQTLGQGPEFLTYFQNEAQLEKSRLLSDRFSAERPKGSFSTLEIQRTEQGDSAMYLCASSPPRREGLAREQFFGPGTRLTVL.

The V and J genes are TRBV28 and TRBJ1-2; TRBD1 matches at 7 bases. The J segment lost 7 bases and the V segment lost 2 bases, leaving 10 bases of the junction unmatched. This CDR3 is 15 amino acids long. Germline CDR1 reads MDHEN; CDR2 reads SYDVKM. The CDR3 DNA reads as TGTGCCAGCAGTTTAGTTCCGGGGCAGGGGGGTGGCTACACCTTC. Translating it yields CASSLVPGQGGGYTF.

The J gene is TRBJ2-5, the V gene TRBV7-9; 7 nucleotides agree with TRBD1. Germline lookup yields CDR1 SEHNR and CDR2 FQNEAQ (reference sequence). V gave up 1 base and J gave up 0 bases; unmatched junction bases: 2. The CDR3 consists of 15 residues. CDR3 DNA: TGTGCCAGCAGCTTAGGACAGGGCGACCAAGAGACCCAGTACTTC. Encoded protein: CASSLGQGDQETQYF.

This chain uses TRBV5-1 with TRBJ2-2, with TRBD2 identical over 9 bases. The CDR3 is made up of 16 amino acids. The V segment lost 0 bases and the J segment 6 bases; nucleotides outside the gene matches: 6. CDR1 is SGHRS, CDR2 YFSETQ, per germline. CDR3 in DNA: TGCGCCAGCAGCTTGGTAAGCGGGAGGCTGGCCGGGGAGCTGTTTTTT. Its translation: CASSLVSGRLAGELFF.

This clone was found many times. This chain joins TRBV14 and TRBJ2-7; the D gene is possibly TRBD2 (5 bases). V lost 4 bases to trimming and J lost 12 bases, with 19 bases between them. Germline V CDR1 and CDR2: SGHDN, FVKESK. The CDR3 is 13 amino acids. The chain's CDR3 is CASSPGGSSPRYF. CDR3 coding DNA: TGTGCCAGCAGCCCTGGAGGAAGTTCCCCGCGGTACTTC.

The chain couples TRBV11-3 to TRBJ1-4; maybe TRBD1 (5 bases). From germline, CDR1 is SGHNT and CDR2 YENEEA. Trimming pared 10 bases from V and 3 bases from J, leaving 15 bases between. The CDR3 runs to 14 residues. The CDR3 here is CATPPGSANEKLFF. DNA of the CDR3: TGTGCCACCCCCCCAGGGTCGGCTAATGAAAAACTGTTTTTT.

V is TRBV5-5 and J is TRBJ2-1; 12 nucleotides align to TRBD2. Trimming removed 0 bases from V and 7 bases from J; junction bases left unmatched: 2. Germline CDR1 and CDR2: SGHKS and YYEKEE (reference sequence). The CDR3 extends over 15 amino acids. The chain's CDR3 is CASSLGLAGENEQFF. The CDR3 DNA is TGTGCCAGCAGCTTGGGACTAGCGGGAGAGAATGAGCAGTTCTTC.

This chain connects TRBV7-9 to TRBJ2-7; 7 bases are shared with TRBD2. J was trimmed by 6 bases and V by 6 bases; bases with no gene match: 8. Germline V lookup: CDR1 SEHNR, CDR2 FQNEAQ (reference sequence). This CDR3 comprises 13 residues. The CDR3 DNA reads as TGTGCCAGCAGTCTAAGCGGGAATGGCGAGCAGTACTTC. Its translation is CASSLSGNGEQYF.